This T cell receptor beta chain was retrieved from a study of metastatic and nonmetastatic thyroid tumors. Study-level information: Repertoire comparison spanned blood and tumor or nodule tissue of malignant and benign thyroid patients.

Broader study findings: Relative to benign nodules, malignant thyroid tumors were reportedly characterized by significantly elevated TCR beta diversity in blood and tumor.

This clone was picked up many times. The antigen is undetermined. All patients reached thyroid surgery having received no treatment beforehand. The V segment lost 7 bases and the J segment 5 bases; nucleotides outside the gene matches: 6. The CDR3 totals 14 residues. Looked up from germline, CDR1 is LNHDA and CDR2 is SQIVND (reference sequence). Authors' data handling: Across clinicopathological groups, CDR3 differences served as the basis for building a distant-metastasis classifier for papillary thyroid cancer. With MiXCR, TCRdb reprocessed the PCR reads. It is TCRdb's table, rather than the study itself, that gives the V and J calls and clone size. This table has some 41,000 clones, around an eighth appearing once.

Sequenced input: blood. This TCR derives from a female donor with papillary thyroid cancer or a benign thyroid nodule (not recorded which). Some clones in this sample may be carry-over from other donors' samples. The gene calls are TRBV19 and TRBJ1-3; 9 bases are a match to TRBD1. The CDR3 reads CASTPGQGRNTIYF. The CDR3, as DNA: TGTGCCAGTACCCCGGGACAGGGACGAAACACCATATATTTT. The whole variable domain, remainder taken from reference TRBV19 and TRBJ1-3, is DGGITQSPKYLFRKEGQNVTLSCEQNLNHDAMYWYRQDPGQGLRLIYYSQIVNDFQKGDIAEGYSVSREKKESFPLTVTSAQKNPTAFYLCASTPGQGRNTIYFGEGSWLTVV.